This entry describes one T cell receptor (beta chain). Its antigen remains unknown. These data originate in a study of T cell responses to AZD1222 COVID-19 vaccine. The study's findings and limits: Females outnumbered males among donors, who were mostly white British; clonal diversity was possibly underestimated.

The CDR3 is 17 residues long. Germline CDR1 MGHRA, CDR2 YSYEKL. V lost 4 bases, J lost 2 bases, and 18 bases lay in between. Sequencing was performed with immunoSEQ multiplex PCR; in TCRdb, only in-frame clones are kept and a portion is missing. The data show 110,000 to 150,000 clones, with around 89% seen just once and about 3.1% held by the top ten. The sample in question was peripheral blood, obtained 28 days after the second AZD1222 dose. V and J are TRBV4-1 and TRBJ1-3; possibly TRBD1 for D (6 bases). The receptor was derived from an adult who received the AZD1222 COVID-19 vaccine. CDR3 region: CASSPYSGQTAGNTIYF. In DNA, the CDR3 is TGCGCCAGCAGCCCTTACTCTGGACAGACAGCTGGAAACACCATATATTTT.